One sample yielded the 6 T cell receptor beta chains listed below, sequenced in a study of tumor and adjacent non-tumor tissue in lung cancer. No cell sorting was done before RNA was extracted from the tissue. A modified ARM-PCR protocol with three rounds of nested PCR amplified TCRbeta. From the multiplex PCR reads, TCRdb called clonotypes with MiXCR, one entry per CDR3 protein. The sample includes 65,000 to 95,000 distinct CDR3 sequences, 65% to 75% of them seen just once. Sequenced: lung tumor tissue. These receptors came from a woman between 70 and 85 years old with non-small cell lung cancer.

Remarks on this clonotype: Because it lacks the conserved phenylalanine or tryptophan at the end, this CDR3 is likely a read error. The CDR3 bases are TGTGCCAGCAAAGTGGTGAATCAGCCCCAGCATTAT. This translates into CASKVVNQPQHY. This chain uses TRBV6-5 with TRBJ1-5; D unresolved. The CDR3 is 12 amino acids. V lost 7 bases to trimming and J lost 4 bases, with 8 bases between them. Per germline, CDR1 MNHEY and CDR2 SVGAGI.

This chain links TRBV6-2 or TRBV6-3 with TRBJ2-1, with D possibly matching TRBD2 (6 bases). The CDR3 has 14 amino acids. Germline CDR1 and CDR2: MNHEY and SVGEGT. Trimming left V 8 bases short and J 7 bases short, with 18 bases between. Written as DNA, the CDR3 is TGTGCCAGCGGGCGGGATTCCCCCAAGAATGAGCAGTTCTTC. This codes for CASGRDSPKNEQFF.

The CDR3 here is CSVIGQGSTEAFF. As DNA, the CDR3 is TGCAGCGTAATTGGACAGGGTAGCACTGAAGCTTTCTTT. The chain links TRBV29-1 to TRBJ1-1; the match to TRBD1 covers 8 bases. The length of the CDR3 is 13 residues. The ends lost 6 bases at V and 4 bases at J; junction bases unmatched: 7. The germline V gene encodes CDR1 SQVTM and CDR2 ANQGSEA.

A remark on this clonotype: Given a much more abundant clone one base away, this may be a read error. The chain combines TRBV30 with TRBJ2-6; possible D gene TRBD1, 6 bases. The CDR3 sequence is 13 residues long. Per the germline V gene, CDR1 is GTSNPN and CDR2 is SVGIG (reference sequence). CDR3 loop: CAGTGSGANILTF. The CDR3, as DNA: TGTGCCGGAACAGGGTCTGGGGCCAACATCCTGACTTTC.

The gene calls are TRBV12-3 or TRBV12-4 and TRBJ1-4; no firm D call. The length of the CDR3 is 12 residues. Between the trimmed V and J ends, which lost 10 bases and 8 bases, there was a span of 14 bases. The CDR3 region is CATFLADEKLFF. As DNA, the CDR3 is TGTGCCACCTTTCTAGCGGACGAAAAACTGTTTTTT.

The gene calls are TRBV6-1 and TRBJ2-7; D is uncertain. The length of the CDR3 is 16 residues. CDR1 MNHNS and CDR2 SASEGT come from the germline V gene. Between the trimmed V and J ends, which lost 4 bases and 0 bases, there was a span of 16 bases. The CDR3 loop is CASSGGANGSSYEQYF. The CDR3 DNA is TGTGCCAGCAGTGGGGGTGCTAACGGCAGCTCCTACGAGCAGTACTTC.